Detailed here is one TCR beta chain. Its antigen is unidentified. These data originate in a study of cytomegalovirus exposure and HLA in healthy donors. Study context: Unique TCRs numbering roughly 80 million, obtained from HLA-typed donors, made up an early data release.

Likely unrecorded immune exposures existed in these nominally healthy donors. PCR was performed using 60 Vbeta and 13 Jbeta primers. Method: immunoSEQ multiplex PCR; TCRdb's copy keeps in-frame clones and lacks some. In the table there are about 170,000 clones, around 62% of which are singletons. Findings and limits, study-wide: Under in vitro conditions, a few CMV-associated chains were confirmed as specific for CMV antigens. Some segments of the V type, notably TRBV6-2 and TRBV6-3, were excluded as indistinguishable.

V shed 1 base and J shed 2 bases, with 18 bases lying between them. The CDR3 loop spans 18 amino acids. Germline loops: CDR1 MDHEN, CDR2 SYDVKM. The receptor was isolated from a man between 40 and 49 years old in good health and CMV-seronegative. The sequenced material came from PBMCs. The rearrangement joins TRBV28 to TRBJ2-1, with a weak D call TRBD2 (7 bases). In DNA form, the CDR3 reads TGTGCCAGCAGTTTATTAGGTGGGGGGGGCGGAACCTACAATGAGCAGTTCTTC. Translated: CASSLLGGGGGTYNEQFF.